This T cell receptor beta chain was recovered during a study of blood T cell dynamics during melanoma immunotherapy. V trimming: 3 bases; J trimming: 6 bases; junction bases outside the gene matches: 8. The CDR3 is 15 amino acids. Germline V gene sequence: CDR1 SGDLS, CDR2 YYNGEE. Sequenced by immunoSEQ multiplex PCR; TCRdb stores in-frame clones only, minus some. This repertoire shows 2,000 or so clones, around 93% found once; its top ten account for 0.85% to 0.9%. Time point reported: week 3, after first cycle of checkpoint inhibitor. Sequencing was performed on effector memory CD8+ T cells from blood, taken from a patient treated with checkpoint blockade. The sequence came from a human donor with melanoma. The V and J genes are TRBV9 and TRBJ1-1; 10 bases match TRBD1. CDR3 in amino acids: CASSAWDRGRSEAFF. CDR3 bases: TGTGCCAGCAGCGCCTGGGACAGGGGTAGGTCTGAAGCTTTCTTT.